Presented here are 20 T cell receptor beta chains from one specimen sequenced in a study of CD8+CD57+ T cells in acquired aplastic anemia. Only patients with CD8+CD57+ cell expansion on flow cytometry were chosen for sequencing. CDR3 and TCR beta VDJ profiling relied on a genomic DNA template. MiXCR was run by TCRdb on the reads, yielding one entry per CDR3 protein. The sample has about 98,000 distinct CDR3 sequences; less than 75% are singletons. The sequenced material came from sorted CD4+, CD8+, or CD8+CD57+ T cells (not recorded which) from PBMCs. The receptors shown here come from a human donor with aplastic anemia.

V usage is TRBV29-1 and J usage is TRBJ1-1, with TRBD1 identical over 7 bases. The CDR3 runs to 13 residues. Germline V gene data show CDR1 as SQVTM and CDR2 as ANQGSEA. With V trimmed by 6 bases and J by 4 bases, 8 bases remained unmatched. Here the CDR3 DNA reads TGCAGCGTCCACAGGGGTCTGAGCACTGAAGCTTTCTTT. Protein sequence: CSVHRGLSTEAFF.

The chain is built from TRBV29-1 and TRBJ2-7; D perhaps matches TRBD2 (7 bases). V was trimmed by 6 bases and J by 6 bases, leaving 21 bases between them. The germline V gene encodes CDR1 SQVTM and CDR2 ANQGSEA. This CDR3 comprises 14 residues. The CDR3 protein is CSVVWGGAPVEQYF. The CDR3 DNA follows: TGCAGCGTGGTTTGGGGGGGCGCCCCGGTCGAGCAGTACTTC.

The rearrangement links TRBV20-1 to TRBJ2-5; TRBD1 agrees at 7 bases. Near its end, the DNA agrees better with TRBJ2-7, so the J call may be wrong. CDR3 length equals 15 residues. In germline, CDR1 is DFQATT, CDR2 SNEGSKA (reference sequence). The CDR3 region is CSGKHFTRGTYEQYF. As DNA, the CDR3 is TGCAGTGGAAAACACTTTACCAGGGGGACCTACGAGCAGTACTTC.

V and J are TRBV2 and TRBJ2-1, with 8 bases matching TRBD2. V shed 3 bases and J 12 bases; nucleotides not matched to a gene: 4. The germline gives CDR1 SNHLY, CDR2 FYNNEI. This CDR3 has 12 amino acids. CDR3 protein: CASSDTGLAQFF. The CDR3 coding sequence is TGTGCCAGCAGTGACACTGGACTAGCGCAGTTCTTC. Using reference TRBV2 and TRBJ2-1 for the parts outside the CDR3, the full variable domain is EPEVTQTPSHQVTQMGQEVILRCVPISNHLYFYWYRQILGQKVEFLVSFYNNEISEKSEIFDDQFSVERPDGSNFTLKIRSTKLEDSAMYFCASSDTGLAQFFGPGTRLTVL.

The chain links TRBV11-3 to TRBJ1-2; 9 nucleotides align to TRBD1. J lost 5 bases, V lost 4 bases, and 5 bases had no gene match. The CDR3 has 14 residues. CDR1 is SGHNT, CDR2 YENEEA, per germline. This chain's CDR3 is CASSSQGAPYGYTF. Written as DNA, the CDR3 is TGTGCCAGCAGCTCACAGGGGGCTCCATATGGCTACACCTTC.

By sample share, this clonotype is medium-sized. The V call is TRBV19, the J call TRBJ2-5, with a tentative D call TRBD1 (6 bases). The germline gives CDR1 LNHDA, CDR2 SQIVND (reference sequence). The CDR3 is made up of 14 amino acids. The V and J ends lost 5 bases and 2 bases respectively, with 12 bases between them. This chain's CDR3 is CASSPRTEQETQYF. DNA of the CDR3: TGTGCCAGTAGTCCCCGGACAGAGCAAGAGACCCAGTACTTC.

The chain recombines TRBV20-1 with TRBJ2-5, with 14 bases that match TRBD2. Germline lookup yields CDR1 DFQATT and CDR2 SNEGSKA (reference sequence). The V gene end was trimmed by 1 base and the J gene end by 10 bases; junction bases not matched to a gene: 14. This CDR3 region has 17 residues. CDR3 residues: CSARVGLAGGPSGIQYF. The DNA for the CDR3 is TGCAGTGCTAGAGTTGGACTAGCGGGGGGTCCCTCGGGGATCCAGTACTTC.

V gene TRBV2 combines with J gene TRBJ1-2; no reliable D call. V lost 1 base, J lost 3 bases, and 15 bases lay in between. The length of the CDR3 is 16 residues. Germline CDR1 and CDR2: SNHLY and FYNNEI. The CDR3 coding sequence is TGTGCCAGCAGTGAAGGACGGCTTGGCCCCCACTATGGCTACACCTTC. Translating it yields CASSEGRLGPHYGYTF. Full variable domain (outside the CDR3, taken from reference TRBV2 and TRBJ1-2): EPEVTQTPSHQVTQMGQEVILRCVPISNHLYFYWYRQILGQKVEFLVSFYNNEISEKSEIFDDQFSVERPDGSNFTLKIRSTKLEDSAMYFCASSEGRLGPHYGYTFGSGTRLTVV.

The rearrangement uses TRBV7-8 and TRBJ1-2; D remains ambiguous. Germline V gene data show CDR1 as SGHVS and CDR2 as FQNEAQ. The V gene lost 1 base and the J gene lost 7 bases, with 10 bases spanning the gap. This CDR3 has 13 residues. The CDR3 region is CASSLVQSRGYTF. The CDR3 nucleotides are TGTGCCAGCAGCTTAGTGCAGTCGCGTGGCTACACCTTC.

The chain has TRBV25-1 and TRBJ2-1; possible D gene TRBD1, 6 bases. Germline V lookup: CDR1 MGHDK, CDR2 SYGVNS. The CDR3 loop spans 13 amino acids. V was trimmed by 2 bases and J by 13 bases, leaving 15 bases between them. The DNA of the CDR3 is TGTGCCAGCAGTGAAGACGGGGCCAGGGGACAGTTCTTC. Encoded protein: CASSEDGARGQFF.

This clonotype was recorded a few times. This chain joins TRBV15 and TRBJ2-7; D call uncertain. V was cut by 0 bases and J by 3 bases, with 15 bases left in between. The CDR3 has 16 residues. Germline V gene sequence: CDR1 LNHNV, CDR2 YYDKDF (reference sequence). Written as DNA, the CDR3 is TGTGCCACCAGCAGAGAGGACCTGACGTATGGCTACGAGCAGTACTTC. It encodes CATSREDLTYGYEQYF.

The rearrangement uses TRBV19 and TRBJ2-7, with 8 bases matching TRBD1. Germline V gene lookup returns CDR1 LNHDA and CDR2 SQIVND (reference sequence). Trimming cost V 4 bases and J 5 bases; bases outside gene matches: 4. This CDR3 contains 13 residues. DNA of the CDR3: TGTGCCAGTAGTAGCCAGGGGGCCCACGAGCAGTACTTC. Protein sequence: CASSSQGAHEQYF.

The sample holds many counts of this clonotype. V usage is TRBV12-3 or TRBV12-4 and J usage is TRBJ1-2, with D unclear. The CDR3 has 11 residues. The ends were cut back, 5 bases at V and 2 bases at J, with 3 bases in the middle. DNA for the CDR3: TGTGCCAGCAGTCCCAACTATGGCTACACCTTC. It is translated as CASSPNYGYTF.

The rearrangement links TRBV10-3 to TRBJ2-3; the D gene is possibly TRBD1 (5 bases). The V end was cut by 7 bases, the J end by 3 bases, with 14 bases between. Germline CDR1 ENHRY, CDR2 SYGVKD. The CDR3 is made up of 14 amino acids. In DNA form, the CDR3 reads TGTGCCATCAAAGGGGCATTTAGGACAGATACGCAGTATTTT. Translating gives CAIKGAFRTDTQYF.

This chain uses TRBV7-4 with TRBJ2-7, with 7 nucleotides matching TRBD1. The CDR3 consists of 16 residues. CDR1 and CDR2 (germline): SGHVT, SQSDAQ. V shed 1 base and J 0 bases; nucleotides not matched to a gene: 6. This chain's CDR3 is CASSLVPGTASYEQYF. The CDR3 DNA reads as TGTGCCAGCAGCTTAGTACCCGGGACAGCCTCCTACGAGCAGTACTTC.

This clonotype was counted ten times or more. The chain joins TRBV4-1 to TRBJ1-2; no reliable D call. CDR3 length: 16 amino acids. The V end was cut by 2 bases, the J end by 3 bases, with 16 bases between. The germline V gene has CDR1 MGHRA and CDR2 YSYEKL. This CDR3 is CASSQPTGYMDYGYTF. The DNA for the CDR3 is TGCGCCAGCAGCCAACCCACGGGGTACATGGACTATGGCTACACCTTC.

The chain uses TRBV2 and TRBJ2-5, with D possibly being TRBD1 (5 bases). The V gene's germline CDR1 is SNHLY and CDR2 FYNNEI. This CDR3 comprises 15 residues. The V gene lost 3 bases and the J gene lost 0 bases, with 11 bases spanning the gap. The chain's CDR3 is CASSDGRAYQETQYF. The CDR3 bases are TGTGCCAGCAGTGACGGCAGGGCGTACCAAGAGACCCAGTACTTC.

The chain employs TRBV5-5 and TRBJ1-1; no definite D call. CDR1 and CDR2 from the germline V gene are SGHKS and YYEKEE (reference sequence). V dropped 3 bases and J dropped 1 base, with 13 bases sitting between them. CDR3 length: 15 residues. CDR3 bases: TGTGCCAGCAGCTCCTTTGAGTGGGGGAACACTGAAGCTTTCTTT. It yields the protein CASSSFEWGNTEAFF.

J is TRBJ1-4 and V is TRBV5-6; D perhaps matches TRBD1 (5 bases). The CDR3 loop spans 15 amino acids. CDR1 SGHDT and CDR2 YYEEEE come from the germline V gene. Between the trimmed V and J ends, which lost 5 bases and 3 bases, there was a span of 14 bases. DNA for the CDR3: TGTGCCAGCAGACATAATGCGGGGCCTAATGAAAAACTGTTTTTT. As protein: CASRHNAGPNEKLFF.

V usage is TRBV7-3 and J usage is TRBJ2-7, with TRBD1 as a possible D gene (5 bases). V was trimmed by 5 bases and J by 2 bases, leaving 16 bases between them. The CDR3 runs to 15 residues. Looked up from germline, CDR1 is SGHTA and CDR2 is FQGTGA. The CDR3 DNA sequence: TGTGCCAGCAGCCAGTGGCCAACAGGCCCCTACGAGCAGTACTTC. Translated: CASSQWPTGPYEQYF.